These 2 T cell receptor beta chains came from one sample sequenced in a study of T cells in Graves' hyperthyroidism and ophthalmopathy (dated by TCRdb to the late 2010s). Libraries were built with multiplex PCR. The instrument was an Illumina HiSeq 2000. Amplification of TCR beta CDR3 regions was carried out from RNA transcripts. A first-round RT-PCR of the TCR CDR3 used the HTBI primer set with the Qiagen OneStep RT-PCR kit. Using fastp at Q25 and MiXCR, TCRdb reprocessed the public reads and kept productive beta chains. Each entry is one CDR3 protein sequence, shown with its most common DNA and genes. The sample profile shows 300,000 to 500,000 distinct CDR3 sequences; about an eighth of them were found once. The leading ten clones occupy approximately 27% of the sample. The sequenced sample was blood. Receptor source: a man aged 50 to 60 with Graves' ophthalmopathy.

This clonotype appeared a few times. The rearrangement joins TRBV20-1 to TRBJ2-7, with 9 bases matching TRBD2. Per germline, CDR1 DFQATT and CDR2 SNEGSKA (reference sequence). J was trimmed by 1 base and V by 6 bases; bases with no gene match: 4. The CDR3 has 13 residues. DNA for the CDR3: TGCAGTGCCCCCCTAGCGGGATCCTACGAGCAGTACTTC. Its translation: CSAPLAGSYEQYF.

Many counts were recorded for this clonotype. V usage is TRBV12-3 or TRBV12-4 and J usage is TRBJ1-2; maybe TRBD1 (6 bases). V was trimmed by 3 bases and J by 7 bases, leaving 9 bases between them. This CDR3 is 12 amino acids long. The chain's CDR3 is CASSLTGRGYTF. The CDR3 region has the DNA TGTGCCAGCAGTTTGACAGGTCGTGGCTACACCTTC.